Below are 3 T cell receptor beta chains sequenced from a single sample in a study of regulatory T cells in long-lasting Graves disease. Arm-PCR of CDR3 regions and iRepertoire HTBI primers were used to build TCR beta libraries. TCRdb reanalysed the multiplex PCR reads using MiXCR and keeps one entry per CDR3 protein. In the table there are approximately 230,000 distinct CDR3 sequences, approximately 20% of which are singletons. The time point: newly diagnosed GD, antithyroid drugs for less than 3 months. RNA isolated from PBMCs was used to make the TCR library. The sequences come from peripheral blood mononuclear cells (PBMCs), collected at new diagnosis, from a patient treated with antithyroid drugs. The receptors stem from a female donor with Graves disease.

CDR3 region: CASSSTDTGYNEQFF. The DNA of the CDR3 is TGTGCCAGCAGTTCGACGGATACAGGGTACAATGAGCAGTTCTTC. The chain recombines TRBV27 with TRBJ2-1; tentatively, D is TRBD1 (6 bases). Trimming shortened V by 4 bases and J by 4 bases, and 14 bases separated the two germline ends. CDR3 length: 15 residues. Germline assignment: CDR1 MNHEY and CDR2 SMNVEV (reference sequence).

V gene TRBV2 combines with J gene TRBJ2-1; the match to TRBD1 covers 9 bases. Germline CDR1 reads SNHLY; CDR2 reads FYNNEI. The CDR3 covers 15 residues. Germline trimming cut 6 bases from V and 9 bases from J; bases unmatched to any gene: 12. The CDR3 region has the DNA TGTGCCAGCAGACTCACCGGGACAGGGTTAGTTGAGCAGTTCTTC. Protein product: CASRLTGTGLVEQFF.

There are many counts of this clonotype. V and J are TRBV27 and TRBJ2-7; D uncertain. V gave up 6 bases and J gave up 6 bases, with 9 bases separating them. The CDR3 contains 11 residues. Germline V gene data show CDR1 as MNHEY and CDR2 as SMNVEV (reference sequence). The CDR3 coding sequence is TGTGCCAGCAGCACGGGTTCCGAGCAGTACTTC. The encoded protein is CASSTGSEQYF.